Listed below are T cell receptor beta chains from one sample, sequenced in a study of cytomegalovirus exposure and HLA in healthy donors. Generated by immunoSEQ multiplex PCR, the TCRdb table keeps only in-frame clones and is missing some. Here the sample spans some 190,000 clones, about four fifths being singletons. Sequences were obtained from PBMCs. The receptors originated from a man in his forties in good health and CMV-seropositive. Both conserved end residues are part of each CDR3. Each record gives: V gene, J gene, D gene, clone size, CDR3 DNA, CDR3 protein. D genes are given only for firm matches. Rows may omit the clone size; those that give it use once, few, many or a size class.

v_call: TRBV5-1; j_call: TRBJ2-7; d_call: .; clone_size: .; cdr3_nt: TGCGCCAGCAGCTGGGGGGGGGCCGTCTACGAGCAGTACTTC; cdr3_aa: CASSWGGAVYEQYF
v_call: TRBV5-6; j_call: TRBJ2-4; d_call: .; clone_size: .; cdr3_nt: TGTGCCAGCAGCTTGGCATACGGAGGGTTGGACATTCAGTACTTC; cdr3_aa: CASSLAYGGLDIQYF
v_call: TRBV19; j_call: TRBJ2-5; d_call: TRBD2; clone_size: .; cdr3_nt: TGTGCCAGTACAGGGCAGCCGAACGGGGGGTACCAAGAGACCCAGTACTTC; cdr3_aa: CASTGQPNGGYQETQYF
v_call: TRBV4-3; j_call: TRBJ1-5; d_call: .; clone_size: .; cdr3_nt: TGCGCCCTACCAGGGTTAAATAGCAATCAGCCCCAGCATTTT; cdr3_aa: CALPGLNSNQPQHF
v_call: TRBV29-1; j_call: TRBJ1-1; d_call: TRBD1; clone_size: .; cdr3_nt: TGCAGCGTTGTGGGACAGGGGGCAACTGAAGCTTTCTTT; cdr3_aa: CSVVGQGATEAFF
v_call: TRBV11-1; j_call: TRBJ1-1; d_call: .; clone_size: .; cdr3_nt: TGTGCCAGCAGCCCCAGGGTCGTGAACACTGAAGCTTTCTTT; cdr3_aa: CASSPRVVNTEAFF
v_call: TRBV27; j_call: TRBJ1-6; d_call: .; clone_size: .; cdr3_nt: TGTGCCAGCAGAGCTAACCCGAGCTCCTATAATTCACCCCTCCACTTT; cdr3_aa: CASRANPSSYNSPLHF
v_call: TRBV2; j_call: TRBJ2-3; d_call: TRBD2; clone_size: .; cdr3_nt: TGTGCCAGCAGAAGGGCGGGAGTGGCAGATACGCAGTATTTT; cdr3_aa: CASRRAGVADTQYF
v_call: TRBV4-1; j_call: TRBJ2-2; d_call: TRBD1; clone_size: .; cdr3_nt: TGCGCCAGCAGCCAAGGGACAGGGGGTAGCGGGGAGCTGTTTTTT; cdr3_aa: CASSQGTGGSGELFF
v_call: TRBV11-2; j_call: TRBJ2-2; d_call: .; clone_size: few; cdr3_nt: TGTGCCAGCAGCTCCACAGGGAACACCGGGGAGCTGTTTTTT; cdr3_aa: CASSSTGNTGELFF
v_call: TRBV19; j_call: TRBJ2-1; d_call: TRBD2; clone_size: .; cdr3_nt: TGTGCCAGTAGTGCGGGGGGGCCCTATGAGCAGTTCTTC; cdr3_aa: CASSAGGPYEQFF
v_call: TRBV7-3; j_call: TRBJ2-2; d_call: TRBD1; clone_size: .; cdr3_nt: TGTGCCAGCAGCTTAAACCAGGGGGCAACCGGGGAGCTGTTTTTT; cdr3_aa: CASSLNQGATGELFF
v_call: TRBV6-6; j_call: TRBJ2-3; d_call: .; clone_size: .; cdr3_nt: TGTGCCAGCAGTTACCCCTCTAGCCGCACAGATACGCAGTATTTT; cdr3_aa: CASSYPSSRTDTQYF
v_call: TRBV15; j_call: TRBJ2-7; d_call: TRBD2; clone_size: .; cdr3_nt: TGTGCCACCAGCAGACTAGCGGCCTACGAGCAGTACTTC; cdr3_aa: CATSRLAAYEQYF
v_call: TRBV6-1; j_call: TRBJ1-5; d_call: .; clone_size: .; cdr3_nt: TGTGCCAGCAGTGACGGGGGGTACAATCAGCCCCAGCATTTT; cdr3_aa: CASSDGGYNQPQHF
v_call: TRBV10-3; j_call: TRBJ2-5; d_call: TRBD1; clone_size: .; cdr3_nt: TGTGCCATCAGTACGACAGGGGACTCGGCCCAGTACTTC; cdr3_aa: CAISTTGDSAQYF
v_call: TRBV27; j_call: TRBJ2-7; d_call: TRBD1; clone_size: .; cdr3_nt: TGTGCCAGCAGTTACGGACAGGGTGGCGAGCAGTACTTC; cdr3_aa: CASSYGQGGEQYF
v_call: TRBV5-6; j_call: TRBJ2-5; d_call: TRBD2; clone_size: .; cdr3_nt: TGTGCCAGCAGCTTGGGACTAGCGGGAGGGCCTCCTTACTTC; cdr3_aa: CASSLGLAGGPPYF
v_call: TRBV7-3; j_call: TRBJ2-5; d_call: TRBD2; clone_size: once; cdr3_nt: TGTGCCAGCAGCCTAGCGGGGGGAGAGACCCAGTACTTC; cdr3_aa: CASSLAGGETQYF
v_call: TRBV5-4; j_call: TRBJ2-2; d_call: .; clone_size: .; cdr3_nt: TGTGCCAGCAGCTTAGGCCGGGAAACCGGGGAGCTGTTTTTT; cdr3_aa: CASSLGRETGELFF
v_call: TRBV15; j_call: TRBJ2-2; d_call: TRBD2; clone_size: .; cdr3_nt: TGTGCCACCAGCAGAGGTGGGACTACGAACACCGGGGAGCTGTTTTTT; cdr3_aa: CATSRGGTTNTGELFF
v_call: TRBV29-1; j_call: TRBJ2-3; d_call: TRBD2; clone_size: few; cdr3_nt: TGCAGCGTTACTAGCGCGCTAGACACAGATACGCAGTATTTT; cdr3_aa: CSVTSALDTDTQYF
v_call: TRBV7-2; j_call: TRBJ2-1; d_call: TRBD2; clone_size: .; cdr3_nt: TGTGCCAGCAGCCTTAGCGGGAGGAACAATGAGCAGTTCTTC; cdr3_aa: CASSLSGRNNEQFF
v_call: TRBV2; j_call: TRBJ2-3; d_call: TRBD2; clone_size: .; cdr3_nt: TGTGCCAGCAGTCCCGACCTAGCGGGAGGGGTCTCAGATACGCAGTATTTT; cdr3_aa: CASSPDLAGGVSDTQYF
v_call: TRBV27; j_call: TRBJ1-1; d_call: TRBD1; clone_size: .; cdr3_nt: TGTGCCAGCAGTTTATTTAGCCAGGGACAGGGGGGAAAGGACACTGAAGCTTTCTTT; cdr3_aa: CASSLFSQGQGGKDTEAFF
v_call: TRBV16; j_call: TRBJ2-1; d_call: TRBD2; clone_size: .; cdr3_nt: TGTGCCAGCAGCCAATTGGGACTAGCGGGAGGCTCCTACAATGAGCAGTTCTTC; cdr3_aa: CASSQLGLAGGSYNEQFF
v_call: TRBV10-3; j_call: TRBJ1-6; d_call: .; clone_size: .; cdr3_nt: TGTGCCATCAGTGAAGGACACCCAGCAAGGTCACCCCTCCACTTT; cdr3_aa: CAISEGHPARSPLHF
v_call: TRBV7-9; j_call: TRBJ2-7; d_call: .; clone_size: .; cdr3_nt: TGTGCCAGCAGCTCGGACAGCCCCAAGGTTGACGAGCAGTACTTC; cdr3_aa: CASSSDSPKVDEQYF
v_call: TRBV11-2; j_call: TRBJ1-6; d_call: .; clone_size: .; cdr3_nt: TGTGCCAGCAGCCTCGACAGGTCCAACACCCATTCACCCCTCCACTTT; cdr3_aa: CASSLDRSNTHSPLHF
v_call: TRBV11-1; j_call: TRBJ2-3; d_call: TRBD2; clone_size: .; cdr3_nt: TGTGCCAGCAGCTCCACGGGGGGTACGCAGTATTTT; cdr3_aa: CASSSTGGTQYF
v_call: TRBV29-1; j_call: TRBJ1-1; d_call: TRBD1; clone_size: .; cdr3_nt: TGCAGCGCAACCGGGACAGAGGGGACTGAAGCTTTCTTT; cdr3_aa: CSATGTEGTEAFF
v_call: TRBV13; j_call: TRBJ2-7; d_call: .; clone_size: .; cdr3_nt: TGTGCCAGCAGCTGGACCGGGATGTCCTACGAGCAGTACTTC; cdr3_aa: CASSWTGMSYEQYF
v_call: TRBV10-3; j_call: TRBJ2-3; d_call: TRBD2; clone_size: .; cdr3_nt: TGTGCCATCAGTGGGGCGGGGGGGGATACGCAGTATTTT; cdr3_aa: CAISGAGGDTQYF
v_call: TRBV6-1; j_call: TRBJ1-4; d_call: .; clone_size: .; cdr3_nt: TGTGCCAGCAACAAATCACCCACTAATGAAAAACTGTTTTTT; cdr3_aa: CASNKSPTNEKLFF
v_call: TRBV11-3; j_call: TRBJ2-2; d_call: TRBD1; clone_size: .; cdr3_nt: TGTGCCAGCAGCTCGACAGGGGCCGGGGAGCTGTTTTTT; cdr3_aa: CASSSTGAGELFF
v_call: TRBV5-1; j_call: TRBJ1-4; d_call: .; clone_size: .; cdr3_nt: TGCGCCAGCAGCTTGATGGAGGGTAGAAATGAAAAACTGTTTTTT; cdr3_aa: CASSLMEGRNEKLFF
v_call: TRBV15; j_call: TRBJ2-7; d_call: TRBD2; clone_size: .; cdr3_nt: TGTGCCACCAGCAGAGATGAGGTTACCAGCGGGGGTTACGAGCAGTACTTC; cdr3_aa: CATSRDEVTSGGYEQYF
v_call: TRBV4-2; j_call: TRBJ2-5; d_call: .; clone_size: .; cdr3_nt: TGTGCCAGCAGCCAAGACACCGGGACACCAAAAGAGACCCAGTACTTC; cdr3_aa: CASSQDTGTPKETQYF
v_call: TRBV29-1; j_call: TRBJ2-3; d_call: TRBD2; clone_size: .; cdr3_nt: TGCAGCGTTGGATCCGGGGGGGGCACAGATACGCAGTATTTT; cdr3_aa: CSVGSGGGTDTQYF
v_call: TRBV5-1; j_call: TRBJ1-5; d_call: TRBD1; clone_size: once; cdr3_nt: TGCGCCAGCAGCTGGACAGGGGCCAACAATCAGCCCCAGCATTTT; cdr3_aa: CASSWTGANNQPQHF
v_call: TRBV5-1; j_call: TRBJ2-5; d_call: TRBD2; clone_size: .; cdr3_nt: TGCGCCAGCAGCTTGTCCCTAGCGGGGAGAAAAGAGACCCAGTACTTC; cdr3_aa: CASSLSLAGRKETQYF
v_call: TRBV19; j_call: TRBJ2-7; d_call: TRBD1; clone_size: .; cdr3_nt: TGTGCCAGTAGTGATACCGGGACAGGGATGAGGGAGCAGTACTTC; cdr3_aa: CASSDTGTGMREQYF
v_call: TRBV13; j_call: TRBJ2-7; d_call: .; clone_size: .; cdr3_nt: TGTGCCAGCAGTGGGCTGGCGACCTACGAGCAGTACTTC; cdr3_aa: CASSGLATYEQYF